These 2 T cell receptor beta chains were sequenced from one sample in a study of regulatory T cells in long-lasting Graves disease. Sequencing libraries for TCR beta were prepared with iRepertoire HTBI primers and Arm-PCR of CDR3 regions. Using its own MiXCR run on the multiplex PCR reads, TCRdb lists one record per CDR3 protein. The sample includes roughly 260,000 distinct CDR3 sequences, 18% of them seen just once. Time point defined: newly diagnosed GD, antithyroid drugs for less than 3 months. With RNA extracted from PBMCs as input, the TCR library was made. These records were also assigned to another study, of T cells in Graves' hyperthyroidism and ophthalmopathy.

Material: peripheral blood mononuclear cells (PBMCs), obtained at new diagnosis, from a patient treated with antithyroid drugs. The receptor source for this set is a woman in her 30s with Graves disease.

This clonotype has ten or more counts. This rearrangement joins TRBV6-9 to TRBJ1-2, with D uncertain. The germline gives CDR1 MNHGY, CDR2 SVAAGI. V lost 3 bases, J lost 8 bases, and 16 bases lay in between. CDR3 length: 14 amino acids. CDR3 residues: CASSYSNRFNGYTF. The CDR3 coding sequence is TGTGCCAGCAGTTACTCCAATAGATTTAACGGCTACACCTTC.

In DNA, the CDR3 is TGTGCCAGCAGTTTAGCTGGCGGGGCAGTCTACAATGAGCAGTTCTTC. This sequence encodes CASSLAGGAVYNEQFF. The V gene is TRBV6-2 or TRBV6-3, the J gene TRBJ2-1; D perhaps matches TRBD2 (6 bases). Germline CDR1 reads MNHEY; CDR2 reads SVGEGT. The V end was cut by 4 bases, the J end by 3 bases, with 16 bases between. The CDR3 loop spans 16 amino acids.